The entry below describes one T cell receptor (beta chain). The data were obtained in a study of shared clonotypes between healthy human individuals. This CDR3 spans 15 amino acids. Germline CDR1 is MDHEN and CDR2 is SYDVKM. Trimming removed 2 bases at V and 4 bases at J, with 15 bases between. TCRdb keeps only in-frame clones here, not all; method: immunoSEQ multiplex PCR. The sample holds about 2.1 million clones; just over 90% are singletons and the top ten take more than 1.5%. It was CD45RO-negative cells, positively selected for CCR7, that made up naive CD8 cells, with terminally differentiated effector memory CD45RA+ cells excluded.

The chain employs TRBV28 and TRBJ2-7; perhaps TRBD2 as D (5 bases). Specimen: naive CD8+ T cells from PBMCs. The TCR originated in a man aged 18 to 35 in good health. Some clones in this sample may be carry-over from other donors' samples. CDR3 amino acids: CASSLGLLNPYEQYF. The CDR3 DNA follows: TGTGCCAGCAGTTTAGGACTCTTGAACCCTTACGAGCAGTACTTC.